What follows describes a single T cell receptor beta chain. The clone's antigen remains unknown. Base qualities are not provided; no much larger clone lies one nucleotide away. The record originates from a study of T cell changes during pregnancy in multiple sclerosis (dated by TCRdb to about 2019). Study-wide context: The study examined how the T cell repertoire changed over the course of pregnancy in women with multiple sclerosis.

V and J lose 0 bases and 8 bases, and a span of 11 bases separates them. Taken from cysteine to phenylalanine, the CDR3 has 14 residues. Only the CDR3 portion is preserved as DNA: 42 bases, with reading frame beginning at the first base. The germline V gene encodes CDR1 SGHTA and CDR2 FQGNSA. The protocol used for the library was the immunoSEQ multiplex PCR assay. Held by TCRdb, this immuneACCESS table contains in-frame sequences only and omits some clones. Under half of the omission traces to an unresolved V gene where checked; the cause of the rest is unknown. For this sample the table gives approximately 57,000 clones, of which more than 85% were detected only once. The ten largest clones take up roughly 3.6% of the sample.

The sequenced sample was peripheral blood, obtained after pregnancy. The chain uses TRBV7-2 and TRBJ2-1; a tentative D match to TRBD2 spans 6 bases. This TCR was sampled from a female donor in good health, enrolled as a control in a pregnancy study. The DNA sequence is given as TGTGCCAGCAGCTTAGCAACTAGCCGAGATGAGCAGTTCTTC. Translated, it reads CASSLATSRDEQFF. Reference TRBV7-2 and TRBJ2-1 genes cover what lies past the CDR3, so the full variable domain is GAGVSQSPSNKVTEKGKDVELRCDPISGHTALYWYRQSLGQGLEFLIYFQGNSAPDKSGLPSDRFSAERTGGSVSTLTIQRTQQEDSAVYLCASSLATSRDEQFFGPGTRLTVL.